The rows below give T cell receptor beta chains drawn from one sample of a study of T cells after yellow fever vaccination. TCRdb re-analysed the 5' RACE reads in MiXCR, keeping a single row per CDR3 protein. This table holds 450,000 to 550,000 distinct CDR3 sequences, roughly a fifth found once. Sequenced here: PBMCs, sampled less than 25 days after the first yellow fever vaccination. These receptors all stem from a young man who received the YFV17D yellow fever vaccine. CDR3s include the opening cysteine and the closing phenylalanine or tryptophan. Fields, in order: clone size, V gene, J gene, CDR3 protein. Size tells how often a clone was seen (once, few, many) or the class of an expanded clone, and some rows leave it out.

few	TRBV7-9	TRBJ2-1	CASSTGQGFYNEQFF
.	TRBV19	TRBJ2-1	CASSWAGNEQFF
few	TRBV2	TRBJ2-2	CARRQARNTGELFF
few	TRBV5-1	TRBJ2-1	CASSSPSGDEQFF
few	TRBV24-1	TRBJ2-3	CATSEGRNTDTQYF
.	TRBV6-6	TRBJ2-6	CASSPGRANVLTF
.	TRBV12-3/TRBV12-4	TRBJ2-3	CASTPSTAVTDTQYF
.	TRBV7-2	TRBJ2-7	CASSREGGPYEQYF
few	TRBV7-2	TRBJ2-3	CASSLAWVTDTQYF
.	TRBV4-2	TRBJ1-1	CASSLLGHDEAFF
.	TRBV20-1	TRBJ1-2	CSAHDLDHGYTF
.	TRBV21-1	TRBJ2-5	CASSKPRGQPQETQYF
few	TRBV19	TRBJ2-5	CASSGIASGEQETQYF
few	TRBV20-1	TRBJ1-1	CSAAVTGRRRTEAFF
few	TRBV7-2	TRBJ1-5	CATARTGQGNQPQHF
few	TRBV7-2	TRBJ1-1	CASSSGTGAVRTEAFF
few	TRBV10-3	TRBJ1-2	CAIRQQEGQGYGYTF
many	TRBV29-1	TRBJ2-5	CSVEDLAQETQYF
few	TRBV11-1	TRBJ2-1	CASSLRTSGGRYNEQFF
few	TRBV6-2/TRBV6-3	TRBJ1-6	CASSYGSRINSPLHF
.	TRBV6-1	TRBJ2-3	CASRLSGTGADTQYF
few	TRBV20-1	TRBJ1-1	CSATIGPWGTEAFF
.	TRBV7-3	TRBJ2-1	CASSVGKYNEQFF
few	TRBV27	TRBJ1-2	CASTSLRANYGYTF
.	TRBV7-3	TRBJ2-3	CASSSIDRGTQYF
.	TRBV7-2	TRBJ2-3	CAIPGLAVDTQYF
.	TRBV24-1	TRBJ2-2	CATSDIQVHGELFF
.	TRBV11-3	TRBJ2-1	CASSSRPNNEQFF
.	TRBV6-1	TRBJ2-3	CASTRGRGLSTDTQYF
.	TRBV5-6	TRBJ2-7	CASSLGRQAEQYF
.	TRBV7-9	TRBJ1-2	CASSLDGGRPYGYTF